What follows describes a single T cell receptor beta chain. Its antigen is not known. The data are from a study of T-cell reconstitution after alpha-beta-depleted transplantation in children. Unique molecular identifiers featured in how the TCRbeta library was prepared. TCRdb re-derived calls from the PCR reads in MiXCR, one entry per CDR3 protein. The sample has about 200,000 distinct CDR3 sequences; approximately 17% are singletons. This CDR3 has 15 amino acids. The V and J ends lost 6 bases and 3 bases respectively, with 17 bases between them. Germline CDR1 and CDR2: ENHRY and SYGVKD. Findings and limits, study-wide: Newly generated T cells supplied most T-cell counts and diversity one year post-transplant. The origin of high day-60 TCRbeta diversity in some patients lay in surviving recipient T cells and thymic progenitors. Reportedly, roughly two months post-transplant, alpha-beta T cells arose from several hundred expanded graft clones.

This clonotype originated in a male patient aged 2-15 years who had a stem cell transplant for acute lymphoblastic leukemia, so the T cells may come from the graft donor. The V call is TRBV10-3, the J call TRBJ2-5; possibly TRBD2 for D (6 bases). Sequencing used PBMCs, mostly from graft donor cells, obtained 360 days after TCRalphabeta/CD19-depleted stem cell transplant. The CDR3 loop reads CAISTEGEAKETQYF. As DNA, the CDR3 is TGTGCCATCAGCACGGAGGGAGAAGCGAAAGAGACCCAGTACTTC.